This passage covers 26 T cell receptor beta chains from one sample sequenced in a study of cytomegalovirus exposure and HLA in healthy donors (dated by TCRdb to about 2017). Library method: the immunoSEQ multiplex PCR assay. The multiplex PCR relied on a mix of 60 forward primers for TCR Vbeta segments and 13 reverse primers for TCR Jbeta segments. Sourced from immuneACCESS, this table was stored by TCRdb with only in-frame sequences that have V and J called. A share of the clones is absent; for the studies checked, an unresolved V gene accounts for under half, and the remainder has no known explanation. The sample yields approximately 120,000 clones; about 80% were counted once. The ten largest clones capture 7.7% of the sample. The sequencing sample was made of PBMCs. These receptors originate from a woman between 50 and 59 years old in good health and CMV-seropositive.

This rearrangement joins TRBV2 to TRBJ2-5; D not resolved. Germline CDR1 reads SNHLY; CDR2 reads FYNNEI. This CDR3 is 12 amino acids long. V was cut by 5 bases and J by 1 base, with 5 bases left in between. The CDR3 DNA is TGTGCCAGCAGTTTACTCCAAGAGACCCAGTACTTC. Translating gives CASSLLQETQYF. The whole variable domain, filled in from reference TRBV2 and TRBJ2-5, reads EPEVTQTPSHQVTQMGQEVILRCVPISNHLYFYWYRQILGQKVEFLVSFYNNEISEKSEIFDDQFSVERPDGSNFTLKIRSTKLEDSAMYFCASSLLQETQYFGPGTRLLVL.

In regard to this clone: An end of the junction differs from the germline gene, which may be a read error. The CDR3 DNA follows: TGTTCCAGCAGCACCTCAAGGCTAGCGGGTCCTTTGGAGCAGTACTTC. Amino acid sequence: CSSSTSRLAGPLEQYF. The V call is TRBV7-9, the J call TRBJ2-7; 8 nucleotides align to TRBD2. This CDR3 comprises 16 residues. Germline values: CDR1 SEHNR, CDR2 FQNEAQ (reference sequence).

Concerning this clone: An end of the junction does not agree with germline; a read error may underlie this. The V and J genes are TRBV7-9 and TRBJ2-6; D possibly corresponds to TRBD1 (5 bases). Germline V gene data show CDR1 as SEHNR and CDR2 as FQNEAQ (reference sequence). The CDR3 runs 14 residues. CDR3 sequence reads: CASSRSSGANGLTF. The CDR3 DNA is TGTGCCAGCAGCAGGAGCTCTGGGGCCAACGGCCTGACTTTC.

The rearrangement uses TRBV5-1 and TRBJ2-3; D is possibly TRBD2 (6 bases). The V end was cut by 5 bases, the J end by 0 bases, with 16 bases between. CDR3 size: 16 residues. The germline V gene has CDR1 SGHRS and CDR2 YFSETQ. CDR3 loop: CASSGVGSYSTDTQYF. The CDR3 coding sequence is TGCGCCAGCAGTGGTGTCGGGAGCTACAGCACAGATACGCAGTATTTT.

This chain connects TRBV15 to TRBJ1-1; D is perhaps TRBD1 (5 bases). V lost 2 bases and J 3 bases, leaving 10 bases between the germline ends. The length of the CDR3 is 14 residues. The germline CDR1 and CDR2 sequences are LNHNV and YYDKDF (reference sequence). The CDR3 protein is CATSRRARDTEAFF. Written as DNA, the CDR3 is TGTGCCACCAGCAGAAGGGCCAGGGACACTGAAGCTTTCTTT.

V is TRBV18 and J is TRBJ2-5; 15 positions agree with TRBD2. Judging by the DNA end, TRBJ2-7 fits better; the J call may be wrong. This CDR3 is built from 15 residues. Germline V CDR1 and CDR2: KGHSH, LQKENI. The CDR3 coding sequence is TGTGCCAGCTCACGGGGACTAGCGGGAGGTGTCGAGCAGTACTTC. It is translated as CASSRGLAGGVEQYF.

In this sample, this clone turned up once. The chain joins TRBV5-6 to TRBJ1-5; no clear D. From germline, CDR1 is SGHDT and CDR2 YYEEEE. The CDR3 is 14 residues long. V dropped 0 bases and J dropped 2 bases, with 6 bases sitting between them. The CDR3 spells CASSLGTGNQPQHF. As DNA, the CDR3 is TGTGCCAGCAGCTTGGGTACGGGCAATCAGCCCCAGCATTTT.

The V gene is TRBV2, the J gene TRBJ2-1; 7 positions agree with TRBD1. Germline CDR1 SNHLY, CDR2 FYNNEI. The CDR3 totals 16 residues. Trimming at V came to 1 base and at J to 7 bases, leaving 10 bases not matched to a gene. CDR3 DNA sequence: TGTGCCAGCAGTGAAGGGACAGGCGCCCCAGGGAATGAGCAGTTCTTC. Its protein is CASSEGTGAPGNEQFF. Looking up the rest from reference TRBV2 and TRBJ2-1 gives the full variable domain: EPEVTQTPSHQVTQMGQEVILRCVPISNHLYFYWYRQILGQKVEFLVSFYNNEISEKSEIFDDQFSVERPDGSNFTLKIRSTKLEDSAMYFCASSEGTGAPGNEQFFGPGTRLTVL.

The chain is built from TRBV4-3 and TRBJ2-1; possible D gene TRBD1, 5 bases. CDR1 and CDR2 from the germline V gene are LGHNA and YSLEER. Trimming removed 1 base from V and 9 bases from J, with 19 bases in between. The CDR3 covers 16 residues. This CDR3 is CASSQGESRASGEQFF. CDR3 nucleotides: TGCGCCAGCAGCCAAGGGGAATCCAGGGCTTCCGGTGAGCAGTTCTTC.

This clone was seen only once. At one end the junction does not follow the germline gene, possibly because of a read error. J is TRBJ1-4 and V is TRBV19; D uncertain. Germline V gene data show CDR1 as LNHDA and CDR2 as SQIVND (reference sequence). The CDR3 length is 15 residues. CDR3 region: CASSLGETTNEKLFF. The CDR3 region has the DNA TGTGCCAGTAGCTTGGGCGAAACAACAAATGAAAAACTGTTTTTT.

This clone was counted once. This rearrangement joins TRBV9 to TRBJ2-3; a possible D gene is TRBD2 (7 bases). This CDR3 is built from 15 residues. Germline V gene data show CDR1 as SGDLS and CDR2 as YYNGEE. Between the trimmed V and J ends, which lost 3 bases and 2 bases, there was a span of 13 bases. CDR3 sequence (DNA): TGTGCCAGCAGCGCGGGGGGCGGGGCCACAGATACGCAGTATTTT. Translating it yields CASSAGGGATDTQYF. Filled out from reference TRBV9 and TRBJ2-3, the complete variable domain reads DSGVTQTPKHLITATGQRVTLRCSPRSGDLSVYWYQQSLDQGLQFLIQYYNGEERAKGNILERFSAQQFPDLHSELNLSSLELGDSALYFCASSAGGGATDTQYFGPGTRLTVL.

The gene calls are TRBV9 and TRBJ2-7; D might be TRBD2 (7 bases). This CDR3 region has 15 residues. Germline V gives CDR1 SGDLS, CDR2 YYNGEE. V lost 3 bases to trimming and J lost 2 bases, with 15 bases between them. CDR3 bases: TGTGCCAGCAGCGAGGGGGGGTACAACGCCTACGAGCAGTACTTC. Protein product: CASSEGGYNAYEQYF.

This clone was seen once. The CDR3 sequence: CASSRTGMNTEAFF. In nucleotides, the CDR3 is TGTGCCAGCAGTCGGACAGGGATGAACACTGAAGCTTTCTTT. The V and J genes are TRBV6-5 and TRBJ1-1; 8 bases line up with TRBD1. Germline V gene lookup returns CDR1 MNHEY and CDR2 SVGAGI. The length of the CDR3 is 14 residues. After removal of 5 bases from V and 0 bases from J, the junction contained 2 bases not matched to a gene.

The J gene is TRBJ2-5, the V gene TRBV7-2, with TRBD2 matching over 11 bases. Germline V CDR1 and CDR2: SGHTA, FQGNSA. Trimming cost V 7 bases and J 5 bases; bases outside gene matches: 12. CDR3 length equals 16 residues. The CDR3: CASTTGLAGGWETQYF. The CDR3 DNA is TGTGCCAGCACTACTGGACTAGCGGGTGGGTGGGAGACCCAGTACTTC.

This sequence joins TRBV5-6 and TRBJ2-5; 11 bases line up with TRBD2. The CDR3 sequence is 17 residues long. Germline assignment: CDR1 SGHDT and CDR2 YYEEEE. J was trimmed by 2 bases and V by 4 bases; bases with no gene match: 10. CDR3 residues: CASSPEGTSGGQETQYF. CDR3 coding DNA: TGTGCCAGCAGCCCGGAGGGCACTAGCGGGGGTCAAGAGACCCAGTACTTC.

The rearrangement joins TRBV5-4 to TRBJ2-7; 11 bases are shared with TRBD1. The CDR3 consists of 13 residues. CDR1 SGHNT and CDR2 YYREEE come from the germline V gene (reference sequence). Trimming removed 10 bases from V and 3 bases from J; junction bases left unmatched: 6. As DNA, the CDR3 is TGTGCCGCGGGGACAGGGGGAAACTACGAGCAGTACTTC. Residues: CAAGTGGNYEQYF.

This CDR3 reads CASSLATRSEQYF. The CDR3 DNA is TGTGCCAGCAGCTTGGCGACTAGAAGCGAGCAGTACTTC. The rearrangement joins TRBV5-4 to TRBJ2-7; TRBD2 might be the D (6 bases). V lost 0 bases, J lost 6 bases, and 10 bases lay in between. The germline gives CDR1 SGHNT, CDR2 YYREEE (reference sequence). There are 13 residues in the CDR3.

In nucleotides, the CDR3 is TGTGCCAGCAGTTTTCTACCATACTATGGCTACACCTTC. Protein product: CASSFLPYYGYTF. The chain employs TRBV28 and TRBJ1-2; no clear D gene. Deletions cut 3 bases from V and 3 bases from J, with 8 bases between. Germline V CDR1 and CDR2: MDHEN, SYDVKM. The CDR3 contains 13 residues.

The chain uses TRBV5-1 and TRBJ2-3; 14 nucleotides agree with TRBD2. The CDR3 spans 17 residues. V lost 3 bases to trimming and J lost 3 bases; unmatched junction nucleotides: 6. Germline CDR1 SGHRS, CDR2 YFSETQ. CDR3 sequence: CASSSGTSGGGTDTQYF. DNA for the CDR3: TGCGCCAGCAGCTCCGGGACTAGCGGGGGAGGGACAGATACGCAGTATTTT. The variable domain in full, with the rest retrieved from reference TRBV5-1 and TRBJ2-3, is KAGVTQTPRYLIKTRGQQVTLSCSPISGHRSVSWYQQTPGQGLQFLFEYFSETQRNKGNFPGRFSGRQFSNSRSEMNVSTLELGDSALYLCASSSGTSGGGTDTQYFGPGTRLTVL.

The V gene is TRBV4-1, the J gene TRBJ2-2; no clear D gene. CDR3 length: 15 residues. Germline V CDR1 and CDR2: MGHRA, YSYEKL. V was trimmed by 0 bases and J by 2 bases, leaving 7 bases between them. In DNA, the CDR3 is TGCGCCAGCAGCCAAGACCGTCTTAACACCGGGGAGCTGTTTTTT. Encoded protein: CASSQDRLNTGELFF.

V gene TRBV30 combines with J gene TRBJ1-4; D not resolved. Germline-derived CDR1 and CDR2 are GTSNPN and SVGIG (reference sequence). Trimming pared 0 bases from V and 2 bases from J, leaving 16 bases between. CDR3 length: 17 amino acids. CDR3 DNA sequence: TGTGCCTGGAGTGTAGAGAGAGGCCCGAGGACTAATGAAAAACTGTTTTTT. Residues: CAWSVERGPRTNEKLFF.

This clone was detected a few times. The chain has TRBV18 and TRBJ2-7; tentatively, D is TRBD2 (5 bases). Germline CDR1 KGHSH, CDR2 LQKENI. This CDR3 contains 13 residues. Trimming removed 6 bases from V and 6 bases from J, with 15 bases in between. The DNA of the CDR3 is TGTGCCAGCTCGCTACTAGAGGGCAGCGAGCAGTACTTC. Its translation: CASSLLEGSEQYF.

V gene TRBV7-9 combines with J gene TRBJ2-1, with 10 nucleotides matching TRBD1. This CDR3 has 14 residues. Germline V CDR1 and CDR2: SEHNR, FQNEAQ (reference sequence). V trimming: 3 bases; J trimming: 9 bases; junction bases outside the gene matches: 5. CDR3 nucleotides: TGTGCCAGCAGCTTGACAGGGGGCCGTACTGAGCAGTTCTTC. Translation gives CASSLTGGRTEQFF.

The CDR3 region is CASSASLIGGRAYNEQFF. Written as DNA, the CDR3 is TGTGCCAGCAGCGCGAGCCTAATTGGCGGGAGAGCCTACAATGAGCAGTTCTTC. This chain joins TRBV9 and TRBJ2-1; TRBD2 matches at 7 bases. This CDR3 is 18 amino acids long. V shed 3 bases, J shed 2 bases, and the junction held 14 bases outside the gene matches. CDR1 SGDLS and CDR2 YYNGEE come from the germline V gene.

This rearrangement joins TRBV5-1 to TRBJ2-7; 10 positions agree with TRBD1. The CDR3 spans 14 residues. Germline CDR1 is SGHRS and CDR2 is YFSETQ. V was clipped by 4 bases and J by 6 bases; unmatched bases: 7. The CDR3 nucleotides are TGCGCCAGCAGCGCCACCGGGACAGGGGCCGAGCAGTACTTC. Encoded protein: CASSATGTGAEQYF.

The chain has TRBV7-9 and TRBJ2-5; TRBD2 aligns across 8 bases. Germline V gives CDR1 SEHNR, CDR2 FQNEAQ (reference sequence). The CDR3 extends over 14 amino acids. Trimming took 5 bases from V and 5 from J; bases not matched to a gene: 7. DNA of the CDR3: TGTGCCAGCAGCGGGCGGGAGGTCCGGGAGACCCAGTACTTC. Amino acids: CASSGREVRETQYF.